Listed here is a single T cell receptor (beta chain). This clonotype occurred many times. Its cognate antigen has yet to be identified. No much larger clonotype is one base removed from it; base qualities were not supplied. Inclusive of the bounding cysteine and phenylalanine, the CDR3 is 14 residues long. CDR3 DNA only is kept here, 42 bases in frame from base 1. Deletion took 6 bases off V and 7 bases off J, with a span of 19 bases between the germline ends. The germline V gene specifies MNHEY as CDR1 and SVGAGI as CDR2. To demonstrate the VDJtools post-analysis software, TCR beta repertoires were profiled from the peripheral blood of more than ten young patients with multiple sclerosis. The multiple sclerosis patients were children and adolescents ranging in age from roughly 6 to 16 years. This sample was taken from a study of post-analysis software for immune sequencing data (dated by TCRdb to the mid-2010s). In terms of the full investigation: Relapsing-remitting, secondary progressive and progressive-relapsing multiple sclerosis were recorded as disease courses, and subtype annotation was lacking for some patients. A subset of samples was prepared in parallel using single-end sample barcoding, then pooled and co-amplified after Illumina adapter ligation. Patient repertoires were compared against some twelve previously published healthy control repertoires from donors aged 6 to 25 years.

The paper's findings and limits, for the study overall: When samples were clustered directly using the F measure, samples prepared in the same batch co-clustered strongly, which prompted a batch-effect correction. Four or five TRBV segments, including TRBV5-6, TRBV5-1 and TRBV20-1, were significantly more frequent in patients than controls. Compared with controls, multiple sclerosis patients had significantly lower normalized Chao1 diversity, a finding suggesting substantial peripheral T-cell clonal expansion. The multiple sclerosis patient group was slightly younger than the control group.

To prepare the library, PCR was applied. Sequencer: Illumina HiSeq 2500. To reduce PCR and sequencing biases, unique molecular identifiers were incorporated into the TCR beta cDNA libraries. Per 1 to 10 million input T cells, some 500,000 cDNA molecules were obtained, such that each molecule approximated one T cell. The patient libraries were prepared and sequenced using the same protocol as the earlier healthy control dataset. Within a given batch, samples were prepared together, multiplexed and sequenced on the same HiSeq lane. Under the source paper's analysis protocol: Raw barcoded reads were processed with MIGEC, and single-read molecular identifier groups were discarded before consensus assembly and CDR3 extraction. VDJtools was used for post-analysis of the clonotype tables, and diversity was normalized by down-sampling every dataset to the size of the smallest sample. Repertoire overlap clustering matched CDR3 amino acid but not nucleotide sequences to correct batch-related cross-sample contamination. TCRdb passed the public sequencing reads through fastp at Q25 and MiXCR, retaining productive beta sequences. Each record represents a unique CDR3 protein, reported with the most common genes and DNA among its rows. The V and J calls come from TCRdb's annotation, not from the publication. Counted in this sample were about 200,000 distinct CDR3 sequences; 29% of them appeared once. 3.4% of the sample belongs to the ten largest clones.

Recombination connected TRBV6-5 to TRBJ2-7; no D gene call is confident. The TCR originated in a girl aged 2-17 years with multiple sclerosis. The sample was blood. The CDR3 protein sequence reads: CASRRPGRLKEQYF. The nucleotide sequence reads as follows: TGTGCCAGCAGACGACCTGGACGGCTTAAGGAGCAGTACTTC.